Ten or more counts support the clone carrying this T cell receptor beta chain. MiXCR was run by TCRdb on the 5' RACE reads, yielding one entry per CDR3 protein. The sample lists fewer than 650,000 distinct CDR3 sequences; 20% to 25% were seen once. The data originate from a study of T cells after yellow fever vaccination. The CDR3 is 16 amino acids. The ends lost 5 bases at V and 1 base at J; junction bases unmatched: 7. This sequence was found in a young man who received the YFV17D yellow fever vaccine. The chain carries TRBV12-3 or TRBV12-4 and TRBJ2-1; 8 bases align to TRBD2. Sequences were derived from PBMCs, sampled about 20 days after the first yellow fever vaccination. The DNA for the CDR3 is TGTGCCAGCAGTCCAAAATTAGCGGGGTCCTACAATGAGCAGTTCTTC. Translated, it gives CASSPKLAGSYNEQFF.